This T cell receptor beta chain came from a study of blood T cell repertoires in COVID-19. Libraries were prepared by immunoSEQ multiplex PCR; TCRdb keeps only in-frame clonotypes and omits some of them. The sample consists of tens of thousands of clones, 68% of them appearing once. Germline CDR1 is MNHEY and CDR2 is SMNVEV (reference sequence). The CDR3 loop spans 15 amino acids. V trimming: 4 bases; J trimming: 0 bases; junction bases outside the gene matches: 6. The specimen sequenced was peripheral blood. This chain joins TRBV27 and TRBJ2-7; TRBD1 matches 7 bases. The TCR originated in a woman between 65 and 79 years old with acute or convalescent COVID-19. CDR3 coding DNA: TGTGCCAGCAGTTATACAGGGGACAGCTCCTACGAGCAGTACTTC. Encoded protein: CASSYTGDSSYEQYF.